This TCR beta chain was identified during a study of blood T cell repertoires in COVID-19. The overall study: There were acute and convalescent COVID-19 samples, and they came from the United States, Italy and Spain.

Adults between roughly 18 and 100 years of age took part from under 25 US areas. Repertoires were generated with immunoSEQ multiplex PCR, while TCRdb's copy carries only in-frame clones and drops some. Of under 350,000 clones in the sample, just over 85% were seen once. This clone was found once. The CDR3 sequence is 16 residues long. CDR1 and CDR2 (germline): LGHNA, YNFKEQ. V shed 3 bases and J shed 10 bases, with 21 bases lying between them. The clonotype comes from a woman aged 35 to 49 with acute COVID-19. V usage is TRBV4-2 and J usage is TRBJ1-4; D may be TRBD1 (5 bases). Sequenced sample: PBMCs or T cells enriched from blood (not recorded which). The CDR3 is CASSHSRQGGRVKLFF. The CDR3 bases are TGTGCCAGCAGCCATTCACGTCAGGGCGGTCGTGTAAAACTGTTTTTT.